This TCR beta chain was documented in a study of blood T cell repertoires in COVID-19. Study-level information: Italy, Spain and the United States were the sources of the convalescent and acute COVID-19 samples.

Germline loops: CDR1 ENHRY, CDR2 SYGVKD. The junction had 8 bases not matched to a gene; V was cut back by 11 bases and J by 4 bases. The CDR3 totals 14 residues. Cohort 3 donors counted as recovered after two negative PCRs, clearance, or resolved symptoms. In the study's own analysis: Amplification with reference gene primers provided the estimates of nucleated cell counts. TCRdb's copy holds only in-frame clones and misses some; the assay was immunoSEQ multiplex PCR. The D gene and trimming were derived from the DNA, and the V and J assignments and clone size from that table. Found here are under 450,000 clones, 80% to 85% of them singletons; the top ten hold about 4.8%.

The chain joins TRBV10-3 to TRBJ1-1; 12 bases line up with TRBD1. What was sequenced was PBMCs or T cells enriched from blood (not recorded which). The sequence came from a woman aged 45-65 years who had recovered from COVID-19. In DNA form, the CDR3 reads TGTGCCGTCAACCCGGGACAGGGGGCCACTGAAGCTTTCTTT. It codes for CAVNPGQGATEAFF.